One sample yielded the 2 T cell receptor beta chains listed below, sequenced in a study of blood T cell repertoires in COVID-19. Only in-frame clones appear in the TCRdb table, and some are missing; sequencing was by immunoSEQ multiplex PCR. The sample has around 230,000 clones, 70% to 85% seen once. Input material: peripheral blood. Source of these receptors: a woman at least 80 years old with acute or convalescent COVID-19.

This clone was detected only once. The V call is TRBV25-1, the J call TRBJ1-2; D perhaps matches TRBD1 (6 bases). CDR3 length: 14 residues. CDR1 is MGHDK and CDR2 is SYGVNS in the germline V gene. V lost 4 bases and J lost 0, with 9 bases in between. DNA of the CDR3: TGTGCCAGCAGTGTCGGACAGACTAACTATGGCTACACCTTC. As protein: CASSVGQTNYGYTF.

V usage is TRBV7-8 and J usage is TRBJ2-5; 8 nucleotides match TRBD1. The CDR3 runs 14 residues. Germline CDR1 SGHVS, CDR2 FQNEAQ. Losses at the gene ends were 1 base for V and 7 bases for J; bases not matched to a gene: 5. As DNA, the CDR3 is TGTGCCAGCAGCTTAGGACAGGGGTATGGGACCCAGTACTTC. This codes for CASSLGQGYGTQYF.